One T cell receptor beta chain is described in this entry. Antigen unknown. These data belong to a study of T-cell reconstitution after alpha-beta-depleted transplantation in children. Overall study findings and caveats: T-cell counts and diversity at one year following transplant were attributed mainly to newly produced T cells.

Using unique molecular identifiers, the investigators prepared the TCRbeta library. MiXCR, applied by TCRdb to the PCR reads, yields one record per CDR3 protein. Among approximately 400,000 distinct CDR3 sequences listed, about 16% were seen once. Germline loops: CDR1 SGHNT, CDR2 YYREEE (reference sequence). The CDR3 extends over 13 amino acids. The V end lost 0 bases, the J end lost 6 bases, and 7 bases lay between the germline ends. This TCR was recovered from a boy younger than two who had a stem cell transplant for Wiskott-Aldrich syndrome, so the T cells may come from the graft donor. Sample: PBMCs, mostly from graft donor cells, taken 360 days after TCRalphabeta/CD19-depleted stem cell transplant. V and J are TRBV5-4 and TRBJ2-1; D gene ambiguous. CDR3 DNA: TGTGCCAGCAGCTTGGTGACCCTCAATGAGCAGTTCTTC. It is translated as CASSLVTLNEQFF.